This T cell receptor beta chain is drawn from a study of T cells after posttransplantation cyclophosphamide. Findings and limits, study-wide: Donor-recipient repertoire similarity was low at 1-2 months, rising over year one. Skin or GI-infiltrating T cells shared few TRB sequences with blood. Recipient CMV seropositivity and CMV reactivation strongly tracked TRB clonality.

The table came from immunoSEQ multiplex PCR; TCRdb's copy has only in-frame clones and leaves some out. The sample holds approximately 18,000 clones, and no clone turns up only once. This clone has ten or more counts. Antigen specificity is unknown. Germline V CDR1 and CDR2: SNHLY, FYNNEI. This CDR3 comprises 13 residues. J gave up 5 bases and V 7 bases, and 7 bases lay outside the gene matches. A marrow graft followed busulfan-fludarabine conditioning, with cyclophosphamide on days +3 and +4. The TCR sequence derives from a female patient aged 30-39 years who received an allogeneic stem cell transplant from a related donor, was CMV-positive, and had no GVHD. Some T cells may have originated in the graft donor. The chain is built from TRBV2 and TRBJ2-5; 7 bases line up with TRBD2. This specimen consisted of PBMCs, obtained after allogeneic stem cell transplant with posttransplant cyclophosphamide. The CDR3: CASTGEGGETQYF. The CDR3 DNA reads TGTGCCAGCACCGGGGAGGGTGGGGAGACCCAGTACTTC.